This T cell receptor (beta chain) was retrieved from a study of blood T cells in healthy people across ages. This clonotype showed up just a few times. The CDR3 sequence is 13 residues long. Germline V gene lookup returns CDR1 ENHRY and CDR2 SYGVKD. Trimming took 6 bases from V and 3 from J, leaving 10 bases between them. Next came a second PCR, run for about 7 to 12 cycles, which used a sample-barcoded 5' primer along with a J-beta primer mix. TCRdb re-called the 5' RACE reads with MiXCR, one entry per CDR3 protein. The sample holds about 560,000 distinct CDR3 sequences, about a quarter seen once. These same records also appear under a second study, on T cells of mothers and their children.

The sample comprised blood. The sequence was collected from a boy younger than 10 in good health. The chain is built from TRBV10-3 and TRBJ2-3; maybe TRBD2 (5 bases). The CDR3 bases are TGTGCCATCAGCCAAACTAGAACAGATACGCAGTATTTT. The encoded protein is CAISQTRTDTQYF.